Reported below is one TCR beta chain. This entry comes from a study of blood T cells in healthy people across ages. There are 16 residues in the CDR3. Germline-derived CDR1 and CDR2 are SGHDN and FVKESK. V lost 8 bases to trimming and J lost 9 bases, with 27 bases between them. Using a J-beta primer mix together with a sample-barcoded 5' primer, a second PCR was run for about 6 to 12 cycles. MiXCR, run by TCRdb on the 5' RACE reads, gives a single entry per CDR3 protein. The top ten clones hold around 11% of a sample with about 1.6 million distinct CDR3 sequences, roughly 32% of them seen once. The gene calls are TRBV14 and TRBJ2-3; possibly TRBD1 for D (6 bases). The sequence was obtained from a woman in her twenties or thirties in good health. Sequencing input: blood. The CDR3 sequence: CASGPGSGTTRGTQYF. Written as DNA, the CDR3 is TGTGCCAGCGGCCCGGGTTCCGGGACAACCCGAGGCACGCAGTATTTT.